These T cell receptor beta chains were read from a single sample in a study of glioma-infiltrating T cells. One entry per CDR3 protein results from TCRdb running MiXCR on the multiplex PCR reads. The sample contains about 140,000 distinct CDR3 sequences, 35% to 50% of which appear only once. The sample was glioma tissue, nonneoplastic brain tissue, or PBMCs (not recorded which). These receptors were obtained from a human donor with low-grade glioma or glioblastoma, undergoing nonglioma brain surgery, or in good health (not recorded which). Both conserved end residues are part of each CDR3. The D gene is left open where the match is weak. Where a row states a size, it is once, few, many or the class of an expanded clone; other rows omit it.

cdr3_length	clone_size	v_call	d_call	j_call	cdr3_aa	cdr3_nt
16	.	TRBV6-2/TRBV6-3	TRBD2	TRBJ2-1	CASSYLAGGICNEQFF	TGTGCCAGCAGTTACTTAGCGGGAGGCATTTGCAATGAGCAGTTCTTC
14	few	TRBV6-1	TRBD1	TRBJ2-3	CASRGQAEADTQYF	TGTGCCAGCAGGGGACAGGCAGAGGCAGATACGCAGTATTTT
15	few	TRBV6-1	TRBD1	TRBJ2-5	CASSRPRQGPQAQYF	TGTGCCAGCAGCCGTCCGCGACAGGGGCCCCAGGCCCAGTACTTC
14	once	TRBV6-1	.	TRBJ2-7	CASSEVTGPDEQYF	TGTGCCAGCAGTGAAGTGACGGGTCCCGACGAGCAGTACTTC
15	few	TRBV6-1	TRBD2	TRBJ2-1	CASRMLAGRYNEQFF	TGTGCCAGCAGAATGCTAGCGGGAAGGTACAATGAGCAGTTCTTC
13	.	TRBV7-2	.	TRBJ1-1	CASSVLEKVTAFF	TGTGCCAGCAGCGTTTTAGAGAAGGTGACGGCTTTCTTT
15	.	TRBV11-2	.	TRBJ2-5	CASSPRGGGAETQYF	TGTGCCAGCAGCCCTAGGGGGGGGGGCGCCGAGACCCAGTACTTC
13	few	TRBV7-2	.	TRBJ1-1	CASSLIQGLEAFF	TGTGCCAGCAGCTTAATACAGGGACTTGAAGCTTTCTTT
16	.	TRBV20-1	.	TRBJ2-7	CSARVGSRPSSYEQYF	TGCAGTGCTAGAGTAGGAAGCAGGCCGAGCTCCTACGAGCAGTACTTC
15	few	TRBV6-1	TRBD2	TRBJ2-5	CASKAAGGQWETQYF	TGTGCCAGCAAGGCAGCGGGGGGTCAATGGGAGACCCAGTACTTC
15	.	TRBV28	.	TRBJ2-5	CASSLTTGAQETQYF	TGTGCCAGCAGTTTAACGACCGGGGCCCAAGAGACCCAGTACTTC
15	.	TRBV6-1	.	TRBJ1-1	CASLLGPYPNTEAFF	TGTGCCAGTTTATTGGGACCCTATCCGAACACTGAAGCTTTCTTT
15	few	TRBV7-2	.	TRBJ2-3	CASTEPVAGTDTQYF	TGTGCCAGCACCGAGCCTGTAGCGGGCACAGATACGCAGTATTTT
14	.	TRBV4-3	.	TRBJ2-7	CASSQEIGIYEQYF	TGCGCCAGCAGCCAAGAAATAGGCATCTACGAGCAGTACTTC
13	once	TRBV9	.	TRBJ2-1	CASSPNSGDKQFF	TGTGCCAGCAGCCCTAACTCGGGTGATAAGCAGTTCTTC
19	.	TRBV6-1	TRBD2	TRBJ2-1	CASSSFTSGGRSSYNEQFF	TGTGCCAGCAGTTCCTTCACTAGCGGGGGTCGGAGCTCCTACAATGAGCAGTTCTTC
16	.	TRBV7-8	.	TRBJ2-6	CASSPRRGSGANVLTF	TGTGCCAGCAGCCCGCGACGGGGCTCTGGGGCCAACGTCCTGACTTTC
12	.	TRBV18	.	TRBJ1-5	CASSPRDQPQHF	TGTGCCAGCTCACCACGAGACCAGCCCCAGCATTTT
13	.	TRBV5-1	.	TRBJ2-5	CASNRDGQETQYF	TGCGCCAGCAACCGGGACGGCCAAGAGACCCAGTACTTC
13	few	TRBV6-1	.	TRBJ2-3	CASSPPYEDTQYF	TGTGCCAGCAGTCCCCCTTATGAAGATACGCAGTATTTT
14	few	TRBV10-3	TRBD1	TRBJ1-1	CAISRQGRNTEAFF	TGTGCCATCAGCAGACAGGGGAGGAACACTGAAGCTTTCTTT
13	few	TRBV12-3/TRBV12-4	.	TRBJ2-5	CASGPFVGETQYF	TGTGCCAGCGGACCTTTTGTTGGAGAGACCCAGTACTTC
13	few	TRBV20-1	.	TRBJ1-2	CSARLGTSFGYTF	TGCAGTGCTAGACTTGGGACATCTTTCGGCTACACCTTC
15	few	TRBV6-6	TRBD1	TRBJ2-1	CASSYGTGVHNEQFF	TGTGCCAGCAGTTACGGGACAGGGGTCCACAATGAGCAGTTCTTC
14	.	TRBV7-2	.	TRBJ1-1	CASSSENTGSEAFF	TGTGCCAGCAGTTCCGAAAATACAGGGTCTGAAGCTTTCTTT
15	once	TRBV27	TRBD1	TRBJ2-7	CASSFGQGGSYEQYF	TGTGCCAGCAGTTTCGGACAGGGGGGCTCCTACGAGCAGTACTTC
13	.	TRBV20-1	.	TRBJ1-5	CSARDFAGGTQHF	TGCAGTGCTAGAGATTTCGCGGGAGGGACGCAGCATTTT